Following are 16 T cell receptor beta chains from one sample sequenced in a study of breast tumors, draining lymph nodes, adjacent tissues. TCRdb reprocessed the multiplex PCR reads via MiXCR and lists one record per CDR3 protein. The sample has about 63,000 distinct CDR3 sequences, around three fifths seen once. The sequenced sample was breast tumor tissue. All receptors derive from a female donor with breast cancer. Some clones in this sample may be carry-over from other donors' samples.

This clonotype was counted many times. The chain has TRBV4-1 and TRBJ1-5, with 11 bases matching TRBD1. CDR1 and CDR2 from the germline V gene are MGHRA and YSYEKL. The CDR3 spans 17 residues. V shed 0 bases and J 5 bases; nucleotides not matched to a gene: 6. The CDR3, as DNA: TGCGCCAGCAGCCAAGACCCGGGACAGGGGGGATATCAGCCCCAGCATTTT. This translates into CASSQDPGQGGYQPQHF.

The sample holds many counts of this clonotype. At one of its ends the junction is not consistent with the germline gene, which may arise from a read error. CDR3 bases: TGTGCCAGCAGTCTAGCGGGAGGGCACCCCGGGGAGCTGTTTTTT. Translated, it gives CASSLAGGHPGELFF. The V and J genes are TRBV12-3 or TRBV12-4 and TRBJ2-2; 12 nucleotides agree with TRBD2. This CDR3 is built from 15 residues.

The chain is built from TRBV20-1 and TRBJ2-3; 7 bases agree with TRBD1. This CDR3 region has 13 residues. CDR1 is DFQATT and CDR2 is SNEGSKA in the germline V gene (reference sequence). J lost 3 bases, V lost 3 bases, and 3 bases had no gene match. For the CDR3, the DNA is TGCAGTGCTAGGACAGGGAGAACAGATACGCAGTATTTT. As protein: CSARTGRTDTQYF.

The chain links TRBV30 to TRBJ1-1; D is perhaps TRBD1 (5 bases). Trimming cost V 0 bases and J 9 bases, with 14 bases left between them. The CDR3 consists of 13 residues. Germline V CDR1 and CDR2: GTSNPN, SVGIG (reference sequence). The CDR3 region is CAWSVRGSRKAFF. The DNA for the CDR3 is TGTGCCTGGAGTGTACGGGGGTCAAGGAAAGCTTTCTTT.

This clonotype was counted between two and nine times. One junction end does not reproduce the germline sequence, and a read error may be involved. This chain's CDR3 is CSPRLAGGSNEQFF. The CDR3 nucleotides read TGCAGTCCTAGACTAGCGGGGGGTAGTAATGAGCAGTTCTTC. V gene TRBV20-1 combines with J gene TRBJ2-1; TRBD2 agrees at 13 bases. From germline, CDR1 is DFQATT and CDR2 SNEGSKA (reference sequence). CDR3 length equals 14 residues.

This clonotype was picked up a small number of times. The chain carries TRBV24-1 and TRBJ1-5, with D unclear. V was shortened by 2 bases and J by 0 bases, with 7 bases between the two germline ends. The germline gives CDR1 KGHDR, CDR2 SFDVKD. This CDR3 has 15 amino acids. The CDR3 protein is CATSDSGYSNQPQHF. CDR3 in DNA: TGTGCCACCAGTGATTCGGGATATAGCAATCAGCCCCAGCATTTT.

The chain recombines TRBV7-2 with TRBJ2-6; D remains unclear. This CDR3 comprises 12 residues. V lost 4 bases, J lost 18 bases, and 16 bases lay in between. Germline values: CDR1 SGHTA, CDR2 FQGNSA. Written as DNA, the CDR3 is TGTGCCAGCAGCTCGGGCGGCCAGGTCAGGACTTTC. Protein: CASSSGGQVRTF.

This chain connects TRBV19 to TRBJ1-3, with 10 bases identical to TRBD1. The germline V gene encodes CDR1 LNHDA and CDR2 SQIVND (reference sequence). The CDR3 runs 16 residues. The J segment lost 0 bases and the V segment lost 5 bases, leaving 4 bases of the junction unmatched. This chain's CDR3 is CASSVDRGISGNTIYF. Here the CDR3 DNA reads TGTGCCAGTAGTGTGGACAGGGGGATCTCTGGAAACACCATATATTTT.

The chain links TRBV7-2 to TRBJ2-2, with D perhaps matching TRBD1 (5 bases). Germline V gene sequence: CDR1 SGHTA, CDR2 FQGNSA. This CDR3 spans 14 amino acids. V was shortened by 5 bases and J by 1 base, with 8 bases between the two germline ends. The CDR3 DNA follows: TGTGCCAGCAGCCCTACAGGGAACACCGGGGAGCTGTTTTTT. This sequence encodes CASSPTGNTGELFF. Using reference TRBV7-2 and TRBJ2-2 for the parts outside the CDR3, the full variable domain is GAGVSQSPSNKVTEKGKDVELRCDPISGHTALYWYRQSLGQGLEFLIYFQGNSAPDKSGLPSDRFSAERTGGSVSTLTIQRTQQEDSAVYLCASSPTGNTGELFFGEGSRLTVL.

This clonotype was picked up many times. The V and J genes are TRBV4-3 and TRBJ2-7, with TRBD2 matching 15 bases. Per the germline V gene, CDR1 is LGHNA and CDR2 is YSLEER. The CDR3 length is 20 residues. J was trimmed by 3 bases and V by 0 bases; bases with no gene match: 12. CDR3 DNA sequence: TGCGCCAGCAGCCAAGAAAATACCGGGACTAGCGGGAGGACGTACTACGAGCAGTACTTC. Translated, it gives CASSQENTGTSGRTYYEQYF.

As concerns this clonotype: No conserved phenylalanine or tryptophan is present at the end of the CDR3, so a read error is the likely explanation. The chain is built from TRBV12-3 or TRBV12-4 and TRBJ2-5, with TRBD2 matching 7 bases. CDR3 length: 13 amino acids. Unmatched junction bases numbered 1, after V lost 3 bases and J lost 3 bases. The DNA of the CDR3 is TGTGCCAGCAGTTTCAGCGGGGAAGAGACCCAGTACCTC. This gives the protein CASSFSGEETQYL.

The chain is built from TRBV9 and TRBJ2-3, with D perhaps matching TRBD1 (6 bases). The CDR3 runs to 15 residues. The germline V and J ends were trimmed by 6 bases and 3 bases, with 17 bases remaining between them. Germline V gives CDR1 SGDLS, CDR2 YYNGEE. This CDR3 is CASTIQGQGTDTQYF. For the CDR3, the DNA is TGTGCCAGCACTATACAGGGTCAAGGGACAGATACGCAGTATTTT.

This clonotype was observed at least ten times. The chain couples TRBV20-1 to TRBJ2-3; 10 bases match TRBD2. CDR1 and CDR2 (germline): DFQATT, SNEGSKA (reference sequence). The CDR3 is 15 residues long. With 0 bases clipped from V and 4 bases from J, the junction kept 4 bases outside the gene matches. In DNA, the CDR3 is TGCAGTGCTAGAGAACTAGCGGGGAGGGCAGATACGCAGTATTTT. As protein: CSARELAGRADTQYF.

This clonotype turned up a few times. A much more abundant neighbour one base away suggests this may be a read error. The chain recombines TRBV3-1 with TRBJ1-2; D unresolved. Per the germline V gene, CDR1 is LGHDT and CDR2 is YNNKEL (reference sequence). The CDR3 runs 15 residues. CDR3 in amino acids: CPSSHASAGAYGYTF. The CDR3 nucleotides are TGTCCCAGCAGCCACGCCTCAGCAGGAGCCTATGGCTACACCTTC.

As for this clonotype: A junction boundary mismatches the germline segment, possibly from a read error. J is TRBJ2-1 and V is TRBV5-6, with a possible D match to TRBD2 (5 bases). The CDR3 sequence is 15 residues long. Germline-derived CDR1 and CDR2 are SGHDT and YYEEEE. The CDR3 DNA reads as TGTGCCAGCAGCTTGGGAGGGAGCTCCTACGATGAGCAGTTCTTC. Its translation: CASSLGGSSYDEQFF.

This clonotype was detected a few times. The gene calls are TRBV7-8 and TRBJ2-1, with 7 bases fitting TRBD2. The CDR3 runs to 14 residues. Germline-derived CDR1 and CDR2 are SGHVS and FQNEAQ. V was pared by 1 base and J by 7 bases, with 4 bases of the junction left unmatched. This CDR3 is CASSLGGEGNEQFF. CDR3 DNA sequence: TGTGCCAGCAGCTTAGGAGGGGAGGGGAATGAGCAGTTCTTC.